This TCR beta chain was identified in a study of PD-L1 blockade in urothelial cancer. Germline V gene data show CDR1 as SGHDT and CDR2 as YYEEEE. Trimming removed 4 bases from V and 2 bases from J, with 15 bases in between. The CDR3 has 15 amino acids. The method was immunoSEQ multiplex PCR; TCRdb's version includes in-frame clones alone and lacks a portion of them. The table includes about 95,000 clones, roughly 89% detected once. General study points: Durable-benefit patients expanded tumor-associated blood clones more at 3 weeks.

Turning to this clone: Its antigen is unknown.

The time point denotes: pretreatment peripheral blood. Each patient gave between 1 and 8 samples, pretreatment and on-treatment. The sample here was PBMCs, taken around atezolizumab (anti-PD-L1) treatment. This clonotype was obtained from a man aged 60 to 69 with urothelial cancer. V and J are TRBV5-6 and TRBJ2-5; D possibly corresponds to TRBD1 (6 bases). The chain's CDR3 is CASSLTVTGQETQYF. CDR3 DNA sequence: TGTGCCAGCAGCCTGACAGTGACAGGACAAGAGACCCAGTACTTC.